These T cell receptor beta chains were read from a single sample in a study of T-cell reconstitution after alpha-beta-depleted transplantation in children. TCRdb reprocessed the PCR reads with MiXCR, giving one entry per CDR3 protein. Of about 240,000 distinct CDR3 sequences listed, roughly a quarter were seen once; the top ten hold 2.6%. The sequences come from PBMCs, collected before TCRalphabeta/CD19-depleted stem cell transplant. Receptors were obtained from a girl aged 2 to 9 with Fanconi anemia, due to receive a stem cell transplant. The conserved cysteine and the conserved F or W are not part of the CDR3 here.

v_call | cdr3_aa
TRBV4-1 | ASSQSGTSGDEQY
TRBV29-1 | SVAGDSGGETQY
TRBV24-1 | ATSEWGQASTGELF
TRBV20-1 | SAIKLPDTQY
TRBV29-1 | SVEQTDTQY
TRBV20-1 | SAPSGTWDEKLF
TRBV25-1 | ASSDTTDRVGYEQY
TRBV15 | ATSRDFSWAGGETQY
TRBV20-1 | SARNWDRGRTGELF
TRBV28 | ASSHTGTGVPEQY
TRBV24-1 | ATSNEGAYYGYT
TRBV29-1 | SVGLATLGSGANVLS
TRBV4-1 | ASSLAALAGGETQY
TRBV6-5 | ASSYYGGLAGRETQY
TRBV5-1 | ASSSVAISGSSYNEQF
TRBV27 | ASSLLQTDYNEQF
TRBV5-6 | ASSRDPAYEQY
TRBV29-1 | SVAIFRGKNIQY
TRBV6-6 | ASSYLRDREF
TRBV10-3 | AIKGAASNYGYT
TRBV20-1 | SASAQDRGSEQY
TRBV7-2 | ASSFPGTTFYEQY